The next 20 T cell receptor beta chains were all read from a single sample in a study of neurological immune-mediated disorders. Noted time point: technical triplicate 3. One entry per CDR3 protein results from TCRdb running MiXCR on the 5' RACE reads. The sample includes about 44,000 distinct CDR3 sequences, about a fifth seen only once; the top ten take approximately 4.3%. The sequenced sample was PBMCs. These receptors were taken from a man in his 60s with HTLV-1-associated myelopathy (HAM/TSP).

This clonotype was counted many times. This chain uses TRBV28 with TRBJ1-5; 9 bases map to TRBD1. The germline V gene encodes CDR1 MDHEN and CDR2 SYDVKM. The CDR3 runs to 16 residues. J was trimmed by 3 bases and V by 7 bases; bases with no gene match: 10. CDR3 nucleotide sequence: TGTGCCAGCACCCTAGACAGGGGGGTAGACAATCAGCCCCAGCATTTT. Residues: CASTLDRGVDNQPQHF. Complete variable domain (other parts from reference TRBV28 and TRBJ1-5): DVKVTQSSRYLVKRTGEKVFLECVQDMDHENMFWYRQDPGLGLRLIYFSYDVKMKEKGDIPEGYSVSREKKERFSLILESASTNQTSMYLCASTLDRGVDNQPQHFGDGTRLSIL.

This clonotype was recorded many times. The chain uses TRBV9 and TRBJ1-1; D gene uncertain. V dropped 0 bases and J dropped 6 bases, with 12 bases sitting between them. In germline, CDR1 is SGDLS, CDR2 YYNGEE. The CDR3 totals 14 residues. The CDR3 is CASSVDSLSPEAFF. In DNA, the CDR3 is TGTGCCAGCAGCGTAGACTCCTTAAGCCCTGAAGCTTTCTTT.

The genes are TRBV6-2 or TRBV6-3 and TRBJ2-1, with 12 bases lining up with TRBD2. The germline CDR1 and CDR2 sequences are MNHEY and SVGEGT. This CDR3 is 19 amino acids long. The V and J ends lost 5 bases and 2 bases, in that order; junction bases with no gene match: 13. The CDR3 nucleotides read TGTGCCAGCAGTCCCCTCGCCCCTAGCGGGAGGGCCCCCTACAATGAGCAGTTCTTC. This codes for CASSPLAPSGRAPYNEQFF.

This clonotype was observed at least ten times. This rearrangement joins TRBV20-1 to TRBJ2-2; tentative D call: TRBD1 (6 bases). V shed 0 bases and J shed 7 bases, with 15 bases lying between them. CDR1 and CDR2 (germline): DFQATT, SNEGSKA (reference sequence). The CDR3 is 15 residues long. CDR3 sequence: CSARDRTGLGGELFF. CDR3 coding DNA: TGCAGTGCTAGAGATCGCACAGGGCTTGGCGGGGAGCTGTTTTTT.

This clonotype has ten or more counts. CDR3 DNA: TGCAGCGTCGCACGGACCACCCAAGAGACCCAGTACTTC. As protein: CSVARTTQETQYF. The V call is TRBV29-1, the J call TRBJ2-5; D is uncertain. V was trimmed by 6 bases and J by 1 base, leaving 12 bases between them. The CDR3 is made up of 13 amino acids. Germline lookup yields CDR1 SQVTM and CDR2 ANQGSEA.

This clonotype has ten or more counts. V is TRBV20-1 and J is TRBJ2-1; 8 bases map to TRBD2. V gave up 8 bases and J gave up 6 bases; unmatched junction bases: 3. The germline CDR1 and CDR2 sequences are DFQATT and SNEGSKA (reference sequence). The length of the CDR3 is 11 residues. The CDR3: CSTGTSNEQFF. The CDR3 DNA sequence: TGCAGTACCGGGACTAGCAATGAGCAGTTCTTC.

The chain joins TRBV4-1 to TRBJ1-3; weak D call: TRBD1 (5 bases). Germline CDR1 reads MGHRA; CDR2 reads YSYEKL. Trimming removed 2 bases at V and 10 bases at J, with 21 bases between. The CDR3 is 16 residues long. DNA of the CDR3: TGCGCCAGCAGCCAAAATGCAGGGAATCCCGAAAAAACCATATATTTT. It is translated as CASSQNAGNPEKTIYF.

This clonotype was detected many times. The chain couples TRBV6-5 to TRBJ2-5, with D unresolved. Trimming shortened V by 5 bases and J by 5 bases, and 12 bases separated the two germline ends. The CDR3 is 13 amino acids. Looked up from germline, CDR1 is MNHEY and CDR2 is SVGAGI. This chain's CDR3 is CASSQYFGETQYF. In DNA form, the CDR3 reads TGTGCCAGCAGTCAGTATTTTGGGGAGACCCAGTACTTC.

The table lists this clonotype with many counts. The rearrangement links TRBV5-6 to TRBJ2-5; 7 bases are shared with TRBD1. From germline, CDR1 is SGHDT and CDR2 YYEEEE. V gave up 0 bases and J gave up 4 bases; unmatched junction bases: 6. This CDR3 has 15 amino acids. The CDR3 sequence is CASSLAVRGLETQYF. As DNA, the CDR3 is TGTGCCAGCAGCTTGGCGGTGAGGGGGCTAGAGACCCAGTACTTC.

This clonotype has at least ten counts. The rearrangement uses TRBV9 and TRBJ2-7; TRBD2 aligns across 7 bases. V lost 3 bases to trimming and J lost 3 bases; unmatched junction nucleotides: 12. The CDR3 contains 16 residues. The germline V gene encodes CDR1 SGDLS and CDR2 YYNGEE. The CDR3 region has the DNA TGTGCCAGCAGCGCCGAGGGCCTAGCGGACCGCTACGAGCAGTACTTC. Encoded protein: CASSAEGLADRYEQYF.

The sample holds a few counts of this clonotype. The chain carries TRBV6-1 and TRBJ1-5; possible D gene TRBD1, 6 bases. The CDR3 is 15 amino acids. With 3 bases removed from V and 2 bases from J, the gap between germline ends came to 11 bases. Germline CDR1 is MNHNS and CDR2 is SASEGT. The CDR3 DNA reads TGTGCCAGCAGTGAGGGTGCAGGGGGCAATCAGCCCCAGCATTTT. This codes for CASSEGAGGNQPQHF.

Points on this clonotype: A much larger clone differs by one base, so this may be a read error. V gene TRBV3-1 combines with J gene TRBJ1-1; weak D call: TRBD1 (5 bases). The germline V gene encodes CDR1 LGHDT and CDR2 YNNKEL (reference sequence). There are 14 residues in the CDR3. V dropped 7 bases and J dropped 2 bases, with 14 bases sitting between them. CDR3 DNA: TGTGCCAGCAACCACTCTGGGACTAACACTGAAGCTTTCTTT. Its translation: CASNHSGTNTEAFF.

This clonotype was picked up many times. The genes are TRBV5-1 and TRBJ2-6, with 11 bases matching TRBD2. V lost 0 bases, J lost 0 bases, and 14 bases stayed unmatched. There are 22 residues in the CDR3. Germline CDR1 is SGHRS and CDR2 is YFSETQ. CDR3 sequence (DNA): TGCGCCAGCAGCTTGGGTCGGCTAGCGGGAGGACTTACTTCCTCTGGGGCCAACGTCCTGACTTTC. Translation: CASSLGRLAGGLTSSGANVLTF.

This clonotype was counted many times. The chain recombines TRBV24-1 with TRBJ2-1, with TRBD1 matching over 8 bases. The CDR3 runs 15 residues. Trimming cost V 1 base and J 9 bases; bases outside gene matches: 7. Germline CDR1 KGHDR, CDR2 SFDVKD. The CDR3 nucleotides are TGTGCCACCAGTGATTTAGGGCAGGGGGCCGGTGAGCAGTTCTTC. Its translation is CATSDLGQGAGEQFF.

This clonotype was detected a few times. The chain couples TRBV6-5 to TRBJ2-1; D is possibly TRBD1 (6 bases). V shed 8 bases and J shed 14 bases, with 25 bases lying between them. Looked up from germline, CDR1 is MNHEY and CDR2 is SVGAGI. CDR3 size: 14 residues. CDR3 sequence (DNA): TGTGCCAGCCGTCAATACAGGGTATGGAAAGAGAAGTTCTTC. Translation: CASRQYRVWKEKFF.

This clonotype was detected many times. The chain is built from TRBV29-1 and TRBJ1-1; a weak D match, TRBD1 (5 bases). Trimming left V 7 bases short and J 6 bases short, with 12 bases between. This CDR3 is built from 11 residues. Germline V gene lookup returns CDR1 SQVTM and CDR2 ANQGSEA. CDR3 amino acids: CSAGMGAEAFF. In DNA, the CDR3 is TGCAGCGCCGGAATGGGGGCTGAAGCTTTCTTT. Together with reference TRBV29-1 and TRBJ1-1, the CDR3 gives the full variable domain: SAVISQKPSRDICQRGTSLTIQCQVDSQVTMMFWYRQQPGQSLTLIATANQGSEATYESGFVIDKFPISRPNLTFSTLTVSNMSPEDSSIYLCSAGMGAEAFFGQGTRLTVV.

J is TRBJ2-7 and V is TRBV29-1, with 9 bases aligning to TRBD1. The CDR3 totals 17 residues. The ends lost 5 bases at V and 1 base at J; junction bases unmatched: 15. Germline V gene sequence: CDR1 SQVTM, CDR2 ANQGSEA. This chain's CDR3 is CSVLPGRGTGNSYEQYF. CDR3 sequence (DNA): TGCAGCGTTCTCCCAGGTCGGGGGACAGGGAATTCCTACGAGCAGTACTTC.

The rearrangement uses TRBV19 and TRBJ2-7; 8 nucleotides agree with TRBD2. The CDR3 sequence is 14 residues long. CDR1 LNHDA and CDR2 SQIVND come from the germline V gene (reference sequence). The V segment lost 5 bases and the J segment 4 bases; nucleotides outside the gene matches: 7. The CDR3 reads CASSPREGLYEQYF. CDR3 sequence (DNA): TGTGCCAGTAGTCCCCGGGAGGGCCTTTACGAGCAGTACTTC.

This clonotype was seen many times. The chain recombines TRBV6-2 or TRBV6-3 with TRBJ2-1; 9 nucleotides line up with TRBD2. Germline trimming cut 7 bases from V and 0 bases from J; bases unmatched to any gene: 7. This CDR3 spans 16 amino acids. The V gene's germline CDR1 is MNHEY and CDR2 SVGEGT. This chain's CDR3 is CASNRASGASYNEQFF. For the CDR3, the DNA is TGTGCCAGCAATAGGGCTAGCGGGGCCTCCTACAATGAGCAGTTCTTC.

This clonotype showed up many times. The V call is TRBV7-6, the J call TRBJ2-1; TRBD2 matches at 7 bases. The CDR3 has 17 amino acids. In germline, CDR1 is SGHVS, CDR2 FNYEAQ. Unmatched junction bases numbered 16, after V lost 1 base and J lost 10 bases. CDR3 region: CASSLDASGGSIAEQFF. CDR3 sequence (DNA): TGTGCCAGCAGCTTAGATGCGTCCGGGGGGTCGATAGCGGAGCAGTTCTTC.